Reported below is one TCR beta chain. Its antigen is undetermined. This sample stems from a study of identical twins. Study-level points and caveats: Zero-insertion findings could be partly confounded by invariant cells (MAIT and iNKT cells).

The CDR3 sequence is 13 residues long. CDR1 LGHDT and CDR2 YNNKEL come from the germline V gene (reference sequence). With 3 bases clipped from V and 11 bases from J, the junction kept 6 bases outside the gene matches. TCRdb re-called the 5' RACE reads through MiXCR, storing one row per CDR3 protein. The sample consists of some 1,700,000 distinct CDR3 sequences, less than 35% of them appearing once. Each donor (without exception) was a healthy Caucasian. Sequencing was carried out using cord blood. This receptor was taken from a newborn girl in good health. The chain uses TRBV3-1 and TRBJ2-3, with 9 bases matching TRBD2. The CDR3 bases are TGTGCCAGCAGCCACCATAGCGGGAGCGGGCAGTATTTT. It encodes CASSHHSGSGQYF.